The source of this T cell receptor beta chain is a study of blood T cell repertoires in COVID-19. Trimming took off 1 base at V and 0 bases at J, with 9 bases between the two ends. The CDR3 contains 16 residues. Per the germline V gene, CDR1 is SGHTA and CDR2 is FQGNSA. TCRdb's table, derived via immunoSEQ multiplex PCR, lists solely in-frame clones and lacks some. The data contain some 280,000 clones, around four fifths of them seen just once; the ten biggest clones take up around 3.7%. The clonotype originates from a woman in her forties or fifties with active or convalescent COVID-19. This chain links TRBV7-2 with TRBJ2-2, with D hard to call. The sample comprised peripheral blood. DNA of the CDR3: TGTGCCAGCAGCTTAGTCGGCGGAACGAACACCGGGGAGCTGTTTTTT. Protein product: CASSLVGGTNTGELFF.